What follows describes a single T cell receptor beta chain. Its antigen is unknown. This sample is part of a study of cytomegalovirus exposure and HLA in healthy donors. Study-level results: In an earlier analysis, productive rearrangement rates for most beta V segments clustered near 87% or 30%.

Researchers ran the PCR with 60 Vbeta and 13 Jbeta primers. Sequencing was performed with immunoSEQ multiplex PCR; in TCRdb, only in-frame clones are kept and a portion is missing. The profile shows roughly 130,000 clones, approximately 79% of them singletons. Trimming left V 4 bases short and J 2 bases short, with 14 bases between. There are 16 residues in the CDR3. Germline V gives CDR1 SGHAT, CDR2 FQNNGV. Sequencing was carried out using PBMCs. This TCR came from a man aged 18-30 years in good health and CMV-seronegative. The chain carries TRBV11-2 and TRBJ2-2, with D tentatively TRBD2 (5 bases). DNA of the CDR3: TGTGCCAGCAGCTCCCAACTAGGGATAAACACCGGGGAGCTGTTTTTT. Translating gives CASSSQLGINTGELFF.